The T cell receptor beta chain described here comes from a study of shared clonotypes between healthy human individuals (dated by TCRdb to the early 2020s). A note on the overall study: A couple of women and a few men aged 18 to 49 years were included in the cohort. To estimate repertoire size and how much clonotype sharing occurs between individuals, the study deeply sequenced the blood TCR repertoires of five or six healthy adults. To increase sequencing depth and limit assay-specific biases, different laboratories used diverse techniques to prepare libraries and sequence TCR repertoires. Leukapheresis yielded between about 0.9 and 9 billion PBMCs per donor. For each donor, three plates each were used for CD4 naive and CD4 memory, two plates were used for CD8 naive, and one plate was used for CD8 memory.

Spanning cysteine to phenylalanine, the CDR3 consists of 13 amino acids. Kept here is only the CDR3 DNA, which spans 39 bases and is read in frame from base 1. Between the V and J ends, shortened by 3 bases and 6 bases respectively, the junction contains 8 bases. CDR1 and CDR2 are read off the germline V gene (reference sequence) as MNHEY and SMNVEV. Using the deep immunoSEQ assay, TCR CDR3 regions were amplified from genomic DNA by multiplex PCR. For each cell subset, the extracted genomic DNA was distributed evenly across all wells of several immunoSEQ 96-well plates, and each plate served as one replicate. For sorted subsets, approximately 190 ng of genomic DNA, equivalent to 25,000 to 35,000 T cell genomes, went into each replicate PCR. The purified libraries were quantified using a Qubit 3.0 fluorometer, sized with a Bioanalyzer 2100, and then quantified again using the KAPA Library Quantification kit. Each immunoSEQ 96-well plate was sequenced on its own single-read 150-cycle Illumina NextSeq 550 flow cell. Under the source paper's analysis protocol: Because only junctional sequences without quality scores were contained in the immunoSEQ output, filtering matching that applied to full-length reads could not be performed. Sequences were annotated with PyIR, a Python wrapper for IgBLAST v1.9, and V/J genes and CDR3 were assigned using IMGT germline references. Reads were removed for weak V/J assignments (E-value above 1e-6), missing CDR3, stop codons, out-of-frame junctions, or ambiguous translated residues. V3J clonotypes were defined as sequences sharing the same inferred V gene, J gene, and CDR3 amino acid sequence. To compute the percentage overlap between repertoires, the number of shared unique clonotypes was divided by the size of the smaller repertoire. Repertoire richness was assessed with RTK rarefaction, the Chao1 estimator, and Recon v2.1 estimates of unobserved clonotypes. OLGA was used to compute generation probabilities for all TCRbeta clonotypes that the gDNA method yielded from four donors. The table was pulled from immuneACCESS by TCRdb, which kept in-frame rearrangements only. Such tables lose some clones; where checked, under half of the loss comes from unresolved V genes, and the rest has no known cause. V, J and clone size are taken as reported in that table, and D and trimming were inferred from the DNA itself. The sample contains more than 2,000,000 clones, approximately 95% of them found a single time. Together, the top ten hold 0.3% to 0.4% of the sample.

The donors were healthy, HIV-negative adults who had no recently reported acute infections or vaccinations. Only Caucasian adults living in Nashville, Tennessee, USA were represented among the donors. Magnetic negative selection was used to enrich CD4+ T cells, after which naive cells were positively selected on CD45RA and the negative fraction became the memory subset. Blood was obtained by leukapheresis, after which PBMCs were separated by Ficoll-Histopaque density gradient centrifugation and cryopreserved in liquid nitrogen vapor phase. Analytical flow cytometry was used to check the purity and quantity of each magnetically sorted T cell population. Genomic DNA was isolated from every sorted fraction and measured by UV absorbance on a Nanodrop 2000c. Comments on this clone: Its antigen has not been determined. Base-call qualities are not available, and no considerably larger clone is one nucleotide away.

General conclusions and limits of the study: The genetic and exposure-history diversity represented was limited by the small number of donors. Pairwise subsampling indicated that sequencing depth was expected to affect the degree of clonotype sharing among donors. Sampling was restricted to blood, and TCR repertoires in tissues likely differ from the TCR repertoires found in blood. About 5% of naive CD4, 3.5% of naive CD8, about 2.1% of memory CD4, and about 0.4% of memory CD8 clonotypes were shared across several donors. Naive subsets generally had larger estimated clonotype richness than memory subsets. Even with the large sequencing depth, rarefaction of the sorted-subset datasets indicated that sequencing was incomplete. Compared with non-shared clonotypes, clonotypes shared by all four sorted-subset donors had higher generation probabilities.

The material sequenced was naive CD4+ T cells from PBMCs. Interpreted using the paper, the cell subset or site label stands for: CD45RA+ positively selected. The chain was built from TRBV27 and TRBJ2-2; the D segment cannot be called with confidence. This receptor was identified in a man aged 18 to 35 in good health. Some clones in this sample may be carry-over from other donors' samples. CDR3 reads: CASSFGPPGELFF. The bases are TGTGCCAGCAGTTTCGGCCCGCCCGGGGAGCTGTTTTTT.